The clone carrying this T cell receptor (delta chain) showed up just a few times. What it recognizes is unknown. With a far larger clone one base away, a read error is the likely cause. The data originate from a study of γδ T cells in repeated Plasmodium falciparum infection. Regarding the study as a whole: Vgamma9/Vdelta2+ T cells showed a stable polyclonal repertoire with shared TCRgamma sequences. Waves of new clonotype selection appeared after repeated controlled infections in Vdelta2-negative, largely Vdelta1+, gammadelta T cells.

TRG and TRD sequences were obtained from every sorted gammadelta sample. TCRdb called clones anew from the multiplex PCR reads with CATT. The table records roughly 86,000 delta-chain clones, more than 1.4% of them present only once. Gammadelta T cells were flow-sorted from PBMC into Vgamma9/Vdelta2+ and Vdelta2-negative populations for bulk analysis. With 0 bases clipped from V and 7 bases from J, the junction kept 27 bases outside the gene matches. The CDR3 has 21 amino acids. Germline loops: CDR1 GEAIGNYY, CDR2 EKD. The receptor comes from a pool of human donors (malaria-infected and uninfected, not separated). The V call is TRDV2, the J call TRDJ1, with TRDD3 matching over 8 bases. The J gene comes from matching the DNA to germline here; TCRdb lacks it. The sequenced material came from gamma-delta T cells from blood. The CDR3, as DNA: TGTGCCTGTGACACCGTTAGCACGCCGTCCCGGTCGGGGGATAGGCAGGGTAAACTCATCTTT. The encoded protein is CACDTVSTPSRSGDRQGKLIF.